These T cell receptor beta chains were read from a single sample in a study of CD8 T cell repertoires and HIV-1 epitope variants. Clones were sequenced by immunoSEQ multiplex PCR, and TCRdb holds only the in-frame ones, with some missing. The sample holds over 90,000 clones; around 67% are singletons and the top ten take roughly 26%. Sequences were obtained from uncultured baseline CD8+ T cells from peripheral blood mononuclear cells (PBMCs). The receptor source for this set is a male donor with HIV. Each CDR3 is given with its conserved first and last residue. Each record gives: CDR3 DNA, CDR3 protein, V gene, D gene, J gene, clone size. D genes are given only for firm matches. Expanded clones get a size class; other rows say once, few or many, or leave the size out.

DNA: TGTGCCAGCAGCCCGGGGACAGGGGAGGGCGAGCAGTACTTC
CDR3: CASSPGTGEGEQYF
V: TRBV5-6
D: TRBD1
J: TRBJ2-7
size: NA

DNA: TGCGCCAGCAGCCAAGATCGGACAGGGAACACTGAAGCTTTCTTT
CDR3: CASSQDRTGNTEAFF
V: TRBV4-3
D: TRBD1
J: TRBJ1-1
size: NA

DNA: TGCAGCGTCCGACCGAGCGGAGAAGAGACCCAGTACTTC
CDR3: CSVRPSGEETQYF
V: TRBV29-1
D: NA
J: TRBJ2-5
size: NA

DNA: TGTGCCAGCAGCTTGTTAGACAGCTACGAGCAGTACTTC
CDR3: CASSLLDSYEQYF
V: TRBV5-4
D: NA
J: TRBJ2-7
size: NA

DNA: TGTGCCAGCAGTGCGCGGACGGTCTCCTACGAGCAGTACTTC
CDR3: CASSARTVSYEQYF
V: TRBV25-1
D: NA
J: TRBJ2-7
size: NA

DNA: TGCAGCGTTGGTAAGCCGATGGATACGCAGTATTTT
CDR3: CSVGKPMDTQYF
V: TRBV29-1
D: NA
J: TRBJ2-3
size: NA

DNA: TGTGCCAGCAGCCAGGCGGGGTCGGAGGGGAACTATGGCTACACCTTC
CDR3: CASSQAGSEGNYGYTF
V: TRBV7-9
D: NA
J: TRBJ1-2
size: NA

DNA: TGTGCCAGCAGTGTGTTGGGCGGGAGCACAGATACGCAGTATTTT
CDR3: CASSVLGGSTDTQYF
V: TRBV2
D: NA
J: TRBJ2-3
size: NA

DNA: TGTGCCAGCAGCCCGACAGGAAAAGAGACCCAGTACTTC
CDR3: CASSPTGKETQYF
V: TRBV7-3
D: NA
J: TRBJ2-5
size: few

DNA: TGTGCCAGCAGTTTTTTAGTCAAAAACATTCAGTACTTC
CDR3: CASSFLVKNIQYF
V: TRBV28
D: NA
J: TRBJ2-4
size: NA

DNA: TGCGCCAGCAGCAGCGGGACGGAAGGCCAGCCCCAGCATTTT
CDR3: CASSSGTEGQPQHF
V: TRBV5-1
D: NA
J: TRBJ1-5
size: few

DNA: TGTGCCAGCAGCCCTTTGAACACCGGGGAGCTGTTTTTT
CDR3: CASSPLNTGELFF
V: TRBV13
D: NA
J: TRBJ2-2
size: NA

DNA: TGTGCCAGCAGTGGACAGGCAGCTAACTATGGCTACACCTTC
CDR3: CASSGQAANYGYTF
V: TRBV6-1
D: NA
J: TRBJ1-2
size: few

DNA: TGCGCCAGCAGCCAAGTTACAGGGAACCCGGGCACCATATATTTT
CDR3: CASSQVTGNPGTIYF
V: TRBV4-3
D: NA
J: TRBJ1-3
size: NA

DNA: TGCGCCAGCAGCCAAGACGGGAACACTGAAGCTTTCTTT
CDR3: CASSQDGNTEAFF
V: TRBV4-3
D: NA
J: TRBJ1-1
size: NA

DNA: TGCGCCAGCAGTCCGGACAGGGGGTCCTACGAGCAGTACTTC
CDR3: CASSPDRGSYEQYF
V: TRBV10-1
D: TRBD1
J: TRBJ2-7
size: NA

DNA: TGCGCCAGCAGCTTACCGGGACTAGCGGGTACTGAGCAGTTCTTC
CDR3: CASSLPGLAGTEQFF
V: TRBV5-1
D: TRBD2
J: TRBJ2-1
size: NA

DNA: TGCGCCAGCACGCAACAGGGGTGGGACGAGCAGTACTTC
CDR3: CASTQQGWDEQYF
V: TRBV5-1
D: TRBD1
J: TRBJ2-7
size: NA

DNA: TGTGCCAGCAGTTTAGTGGCGACGGATTATGGCTCTGGGGCCAACGTCCTGACTTTC
CDR3: CASSLVATDYGSGANVLTF
V: TRBV27
D: NA
J: TRBJ2-6
size: NA

DNA: TGTGCCAGCACTTCCGGCTGGGGTCAGCCCCAGCATTTT
CDR3: CASTSGWGQPQHF
V: TRBV6-5
D: NA
J: TRBJ1-5
size: NA

DNA: TGTGCCAGCTCATCATCGAACAAGGGGGAGGACACTGAAGCTTTCTTT
CDR3: CASSSSNKGEDTEAFF
V: TRBV18
D: NA
J: TRBJ1-1
size: NA

DNA: TGTGCCAGCAGCTTAGATGTCGGGGCCTACTATGGCTACACCTTC
CDR3: CASSLDVGAYYGYTF
V: TRBV7-2
D: NA
J: TRBJ1-2
size: NA

DNA: TGTGCCAGCAGTTTAGACAGGGTAGTGAGCTACACCTTC
CDR3: CASSLDRVVSYTF
V: TRBV28
D: TRBD1
J: TRBJ1-2
size: NA

DNA: TGCGCCAGCAGCTTGTTCAGCAGCCAAGAGACCCAGTACTTC
CDR3: CASSLFSSQETQYF
V: TRBV5-1
D: NA
J: TRBJ2-5
size: once

DNA: TGTGCCAGCAGTTTACCCTTAGGACAGGTCTTGAACACTGAAGCTTTCTTT
CDR3: CASSLPLGQVLNTEAFF
V: TRBV28
D: TRBD1
J: TRBJ1-1
size: NA

DNA: TGCGCCAGCAGCCAAGACCCAGGAGAGTACATGAACACTGAAGCTTTCTTT
CDR3: CASSQDPGEYMNTEAFF
V: TRBV4-1
D: NA
J: TRBJ1-1
size: NA

DNA: TGTGCCAGCAGAAACGTCGTGAAAGAGACCCAGTACTTC
CDR3: CASRNVVKETQYF
V: TRBV28
D: NA
J: TRBJ2-5
size: NA

DNA: TGTGCCAGCAGCTCCAGGGACCTCCTATATGGCTACACCTTC
CDR3: CASSSRDLLYGYTF
V: TRBV7-9
D: NA
J: TRBJ1-2
size: many

DNA: TGCGCCAGCAGCTTGGACGGGAGTAGGACAGATACGCAGTATTTT
CDR3: CASSLDGSRTDTQYF
V: TRBV5-1
D: NA
J: TRBJ2-3
size: NA

DNA: TGTGCCAGCGAAGGGTCCTACAATGAGCAGTTCTTC
CDR3: CASEGSYNEQFF
V: TRBV28
D: NA
J: TRBJ2-1
size: NA

DNA: TGTGCCAGTAGTCTAACAGGCGGACTTACTAGTGGAGAGACCCAGTACTTC
CDR3: CASSLTGGLTSGETQYF
V: TRBV19
D: NA
J: TRBJ2-5
size: NA

DNA: TGTGCCAGCTCATTAAGCGGGGGGGGATACGAGCAGTACTTC
CDR3: CASSLSGGGYEQYF
V: TRBV18
D: TRBD2
J: TRBJ2-7
size: NA

DNA: TGTGCCAGCAGCTCGGGACTGAGGGCCCACGAGCAGTACTTC
CDR3: CASSSGLRAHEQYF
V: TRBV5-6
D: NA
J: TRBJ2-7
size: once

DNA: TGTGCCAGCAATTGGGGGGAGACCCAGTACTTC
CDR3: CASNWGETQYF
V: TRBV5-5
D: NA
J: TRBJ2-5
size: once

DNA: TGCGCCAGCAGAGTGAATGTCGCCTACGAGCAGTACTTC
CDR3: CASRVNVAYEQYF
V: TRBV10-2
D: NA
J: TRBJ2-7
size: NA

DNA: TGTGCCATCAGCCGGGAACAGCCCAATCCCTACGAGCAGTACTTC
CDR3: CAISREQPNPYEQYF
V: TRBV10-3
D: NA
J: TRBJ2-7
size: NA

DNA: TGTGCCAGCAGCCCAATACTAGCGGGAGGGCCTCGGGAGCAGTACTTC
CDR3: CASSPILAGGPREQYF
V: TRBV28
D: TRBD2
J: TRBJ2-7
size: NA

DNA: TGTGCCAGCAGTAGACTAGTCTCCGAGCAGTACTTC
CDR3: CASSRLVSEQYF
V: TRBV7-9
D: NA
J: TRBJ2-7
size: NA

DNA: TGTGCCATCAGTGAGTCAGAAGGCTACACCTTC
CDR3: CAISESEGYTF
V: TRBV10-3
D: NA
J: TRBJ1-2
size: NA

DNA: TGCAGTGCTCAGATTGGGTACGAGCAGTACTTC
CDR3: CSAQIGYEQYF
V: TRBV20-1
D: NA
J: TRBJ2-7
size: NA

DNA: TGTGCCAGCAGCTTCACCGGGACTAGCACGGAGACCCAGTACTTC
CDR3: CASSFTGTSTETQYF
V: TRBV7-9
D: TRBD2
J: TRBJ2-5
size: once

DNA: TGTGCCAGCAGAGACAGGGGAATAAACAACATTCAGTACTTC
CDR3: CASRDRGINNIQYF
V: TRBV2
D: TRBD1
J: TRBJ2-4
size: few

DNA: TGCAGCGTTGTTGGCGGAGTGGGGTACGAGCAGTACTTC
CDR3: CSVVGGVGYEQYF
V: TRBV29-1
D: NA
J: TRBJ2-7
size: NA

DNA: TGTGCCAGCAGACTTACTAGCGGGAGGACCTACGAGCAGTACTTC
CDR3: CASRLTSGRTYEQYF
V: TRBV5-8
D: TRBD2
J: TRBJ2-7
size: few

DNA: TGTGCCAGCAGTTGGTGGGGTGGCTACACCTTC
CDR3: CASSWWGGYTF
V: TRBV2
D: NA
J: TRBJ1-2
size: few

DNA: TGTGCCAGCAGTTTAAGGGTCGGAGCGGGGACCTACGAGCAGTACTTC
CDR3: CASSLRVGAGTYEQYF
V: TRBV27
D: TRBD2
J: TRBJ2-7
size: NA

DNA: TGTGCCAGCAGCCAAGAAGGCAGTTCTAACTATGGCTACACCTTC
CDR3: CASSQEGSSNYGYTF
V: TRBV4-2
D: NA
J: TRBJ1-2
size: NA

DNA: TGTGCCAGCAGTGAATTCGGACAGGCAGAAGAGCAGTACTTC
CDR3: CASSEFGQAEEQYF
V: TRBV25-1
D: TRBD1
J: TRBJ2-7
size: NA

DNA: TGTGCCAGCACCATAACCCAGCTAGCGGGGGTCCAAGAGACCCAGTACTTC
CDR3: CASTITQLAGVQETQYF
V: TRBV5-4
D: TRBD2
J: TRBJ2-5
size: once

DNA: TGTGCCAGCAGTTTCCCCGGAACAGTCGAAAAACTGTTTTTT
CDR3: CASSFPGTVEKLFF
V: TRBV28
D: NA
J: TRBJ1-4
size: NA

DNA: TGTGCCAGCGGAGGGGACAGGGTAGTTCCTAACACTGAAGCTTTCTTT
CDR3: CASGGDRVVPNTEAFF
V: TRBV9
D: TRBD1
J: TRBJ1-1
size: NA

DNA: TGTGCCAGCAGCTTGGCCTGGGCCTTCCCCCCCAGCAATCAGCCCCAGCATTTT
CDR3: CASSLAWAFPPSNQPQHF
V: TRBV5-5
D: NA
J: TRBJ1-5
size: NA

DNA: TGTGCCAGCAGTGAGGTCCCGACGGTGAACTATGGCTACACCTTC
CDR3: CASSEVPTVNYGYTF
V: TRBV6-1
D: NA
J: TRBJ1-2
size: NA

DNA: TGCAGCGTTGCTCGGGATTTAAACACTGAAGCTTTCTTT
CDR3: CSVARDLNTEAFF
V: TRBV29-1
D: NA
J: TRBJ1-1
size: NA

DNA: TGTGCCAGCAGCTTAGCTGGCGGGGGGATGCAGACCCAGTACTTC
CDR3: CASSLAGGGMQTQYF
V: TRBV7-2
D: TRBD2
J: TRBJ2-5
size: NA

DNA: TGCGCCAGCAGCCAAGAACCAGGGCAGGGTTCACCCCTCCACTTT
CDR3: CASSQEPGQGSPLHF
V: TRBV4-3
D: NA
J: TRBJ1-6
size: NA